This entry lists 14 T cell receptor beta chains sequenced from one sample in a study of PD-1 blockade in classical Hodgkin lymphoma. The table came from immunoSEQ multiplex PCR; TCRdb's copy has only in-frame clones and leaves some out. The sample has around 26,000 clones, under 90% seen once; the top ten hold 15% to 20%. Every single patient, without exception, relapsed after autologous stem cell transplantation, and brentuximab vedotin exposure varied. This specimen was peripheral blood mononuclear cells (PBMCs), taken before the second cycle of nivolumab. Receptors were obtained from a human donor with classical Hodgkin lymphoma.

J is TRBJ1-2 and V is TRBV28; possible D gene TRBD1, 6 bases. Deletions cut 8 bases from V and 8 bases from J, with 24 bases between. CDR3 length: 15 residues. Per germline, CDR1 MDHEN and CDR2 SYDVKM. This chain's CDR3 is CASRRQGRGLKGYTF. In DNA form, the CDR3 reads TGTGCCAGCCGCCGGCAGGGGAGGGGACTAAAAGGCTACACCTTC.

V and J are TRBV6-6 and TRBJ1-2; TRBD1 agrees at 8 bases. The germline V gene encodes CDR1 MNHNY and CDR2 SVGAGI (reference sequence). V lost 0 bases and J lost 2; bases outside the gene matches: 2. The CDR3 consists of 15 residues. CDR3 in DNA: TGTGCCAGCAGTTACTCGCAGGGGGCGAACTATGGCTACACCTTC. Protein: CASSYSQGANYGYTF.

CDR3 DNA sequence: TGCGCCAGCAGCCCCGGGACGGGGGTCTACGAGCAGTACTTC. It codes for CASSPGTGVYEQYF. This chain joins TRBV5-1 and TRBJ2-7, with a tentative D call TRBD2 (6 bases). The CDR3 has 14 amino acids. Germline CDR1 is SGHRS and CDR2 is YFSETQ. V dropped 4 bases and J dropped 3 bases, with 14 bases sitting between them.

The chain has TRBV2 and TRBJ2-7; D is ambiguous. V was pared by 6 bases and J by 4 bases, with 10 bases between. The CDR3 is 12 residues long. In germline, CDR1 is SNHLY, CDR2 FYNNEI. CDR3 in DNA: TGTGCCAGCAGCGGCCAGGCGTACGAGCAGTACTTC. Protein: CASSGQAYEQYF. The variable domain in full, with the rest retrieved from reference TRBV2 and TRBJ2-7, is EPEVTQTPSHQVTQMGQEVILRCVPISNHLYFYWYRQILGQKVEFLVSFYNNEISEKSEIFDDQFSVERPDGSNFTLKIRSTKLEDSAMYFCASSGQAYEQYFGPGTRLTVT.

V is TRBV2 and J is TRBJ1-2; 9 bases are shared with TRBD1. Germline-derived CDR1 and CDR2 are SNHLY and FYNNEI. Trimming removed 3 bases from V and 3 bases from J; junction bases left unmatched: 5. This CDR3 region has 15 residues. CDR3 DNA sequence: TGTGCCAGCAGTGAGACGACAGGGGGTTACTATGGCTACACCTTC. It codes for CASSETTGGYYGYTF. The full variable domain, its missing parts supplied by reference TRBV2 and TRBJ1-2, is EPEVTQTPSHQVTQMGQEVILRCVPISNHLYFYWYRQILGQKVEFLVSFYNNEISEKSEIFDDQFSVERPDGSNFTLKIRSTKLEDSAMYFCASSETTGGYYGYTFGSGTRLTVV.

The CDR3 DNA sequence: TGTGCCAGCAGCATTAGTGGGACGACAGGTAGCGAGTTCTTC. It codes for CASSISGTTGSEFF. The chain joins TRBV7-8 to TRBJ2-1, with D possibly TRBD1 on 6 matching bases. Trimming left V 5 bases short and J 14 bases short, with 22 bases between. The germline V gene encodes CDR1 SGHVS and CDR2 FQNEAQ. The CDR3 length is 14 residues.

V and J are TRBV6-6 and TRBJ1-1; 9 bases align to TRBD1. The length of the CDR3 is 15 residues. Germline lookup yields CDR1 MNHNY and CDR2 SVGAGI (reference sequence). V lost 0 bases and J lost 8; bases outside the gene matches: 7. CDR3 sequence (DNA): TGTGCCAGCAGTTACTCTACAGGGGGCCTGGGGGAAGCTTTCTTT. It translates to CASSYSTGGLGEAFF.

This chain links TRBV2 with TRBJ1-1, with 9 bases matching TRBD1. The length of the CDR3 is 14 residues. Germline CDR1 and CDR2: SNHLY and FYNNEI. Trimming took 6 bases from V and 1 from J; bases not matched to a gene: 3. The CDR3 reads CASSTGGANTEAFF. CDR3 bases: TGTGCCAGCAGCACAGGGGGCGCGAACACTGAAGCTTTCTTT.

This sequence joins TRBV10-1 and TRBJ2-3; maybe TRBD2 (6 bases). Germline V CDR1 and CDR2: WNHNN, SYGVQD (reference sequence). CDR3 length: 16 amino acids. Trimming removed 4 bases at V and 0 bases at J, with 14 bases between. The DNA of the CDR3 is TGCGCCAGCAGTGGTTTGGAGGGTCCTAGCACAGATACGCAGTATTTT. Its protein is CASSGLEGPSTDTQYF.

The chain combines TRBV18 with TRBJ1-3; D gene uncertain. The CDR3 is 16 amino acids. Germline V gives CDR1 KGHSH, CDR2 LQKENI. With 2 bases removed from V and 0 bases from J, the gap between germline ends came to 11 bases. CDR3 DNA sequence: TGTGCCAGCTCACCAAATTCCTCGCCCTCTGGAAACACCATATATTTT. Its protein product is CASSPNSSPSGNTIYF.

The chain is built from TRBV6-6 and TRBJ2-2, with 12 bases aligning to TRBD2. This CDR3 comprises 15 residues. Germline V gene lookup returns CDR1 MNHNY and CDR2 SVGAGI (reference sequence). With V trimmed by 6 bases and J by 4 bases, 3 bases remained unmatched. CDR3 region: CASSPSGRATGELFF. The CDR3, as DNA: TGTGCCAGCAGCCCTAGCGGGAGGGCCACCGGGGAGCTGTTTTTT.

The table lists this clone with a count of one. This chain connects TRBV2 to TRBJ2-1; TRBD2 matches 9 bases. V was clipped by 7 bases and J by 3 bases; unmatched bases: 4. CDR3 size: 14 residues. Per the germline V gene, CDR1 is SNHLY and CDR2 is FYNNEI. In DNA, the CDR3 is TGTGCCAGCACCGGGACTAGCAGCTACAATGAGCAGTTCTTC. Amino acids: CASTGTSSYNEQFF. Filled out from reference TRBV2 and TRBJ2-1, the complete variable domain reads EPEVTQTPSHQVTQMGQEVILRCVPISNHLYFYWYRQILGQKVEFLVSFYNNEISEKSEIFDDQFSVERPDGSNFTLKIRSTKLEDSAMYFCASTGTSSYNEQFFGPGTRLTVL.

This CDR3 reads CASSYSAGTTDTQYF. CDR3 coding DNA: TGTGCCAGCAGTTACTCGGCTGGGACCACAGATACGCAGTATTTT. V and J are TRBV6-5 and TRBJ2-3; D assignment may be TRBD1 or TRBD2 (5 bases each). Trimming left V 0 bases short and J 2 bases short, with 9 bases between. The CDR3 sequence is 15 residues long. The germline CDR1 and CDR2 sequences are MNHEY and SVGAGI.

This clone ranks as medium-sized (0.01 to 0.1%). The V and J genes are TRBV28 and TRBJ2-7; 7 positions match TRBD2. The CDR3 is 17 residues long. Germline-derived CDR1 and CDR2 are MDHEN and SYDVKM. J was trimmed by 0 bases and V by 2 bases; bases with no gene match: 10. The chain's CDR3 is CASSLEFLAVTSYEQYF. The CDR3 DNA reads TGTGCCAGCAGTTTAGAATTCCTAGCGGTAACCTCCTACGAGCAGTACTTC.